The 18 T cell receptor beta chains listed next were all sequenced from one sample in a study of human T cells and chemical hapten exposure. Each CDR3 protein is one row after TCRdb ran MiXCR on the RACE reads. The repertoire holds about 380,000 distinct CDR3 sequences, with approximately 5.1% as singletons. Indicated time point: patch test 1, 2 weeks after DPC sensitization. Treatment of the sample: therapeutic diphenylcyclopropenone sensitization with weekly scalp DPC. Material: whole blood, obtained in connection with sensitization to the hapten diphenylcyclopropenone (DPC). The receptor set was obtained from a woman aged 45-65 years with alopecia areata. Some clones in this sample may be carry-over from other donors' samples.

V gene TRBV5-1 combines with J gene TRBJ1-4; D uncertain. The CDR3 covers 14 residues. V was trimmed by 1 base and J by 10 bases, leaving 14 bases between them. CDR1 is SGHRS and CDR2 is YFSETQ in the germline V gene. In DNA form, the CDR3 reads TGCGCCAGCAGCTTGTCCCCCGACGGCAGAAAACTGTTTTTT. It codes for CASSLSPDGRKLFF.

This clonotype was recorded at least ten times. The rearrangement joins TRBV5-1 to TRBJ2-7; weak D call: TRBD2 (5 bases). Trimming shortened V by 5 bases and J by 0 bases, and 9 bases separated the two germline ends. The germline V gene has CDR1 SGHRS and CDR2 YFSETQ. CDR3 length equals 13 residues. DNA of the CDR3: TGCGCCAGCAGTTACGGGAACTCCTACGAGCAGTACTTC. It is translated as CASSYGNSYEQYF.

This clonotype was counted many times. This chain uses TRBV7-6 with TRBJ1-2, with 12 bases lining up with TRBD1. Looked up from germline, CDR1 is SGHVS and CDR2 is FNYEAQ. V was clipped by 4 bases and J by 5 bases; unmatched bases: 8. The CDR3 has 16 amino acids. DNA for the CDR3: TGTGCCAGCAGCTACGGGACAGGGGGCTCTAGTTATGGCTACACCTTC. Its protein is CASSYGTGGSSYGYTF.

This clonotype has ten or more counts. V gene TRBV20-1 combines with J gene TRBJ1-3, with D possibly being TRBD1 (6 bases). V lost 6 bases and J 0 bases, leaving 9 bases between the germline ends. Looked up from germline, CDR1 is DFQATT and CDR2 is SNEGSKA (reference sequence). This CDR3 is 13 amino acids long. CDR3 protein: CSARGDSGNTIYF. The CDR3 nucleotides are TGCAGTGCCAGGGGTGACTCTGGAAACACCATATATTTT.

This clonotype was recorded at least ten times. The gene calls are TRBV2 and TRBJ2-3, with a possible D match to TRBD2 (5 bases). The CDR3 is 14 residues long. The V gene lost 8 bases and the J gene lost 4 bases, with 16 bases spanning the gap. Germline CDR1 and CDR2: SNHLY and FYNNEI. CDR3 residues: CASCREGLADTQYF. DNA of the CDR3: TGTGCCAGCTGCCGTGAGGGTTTGGCAGATACGCAGTATTTT.

This clonotype was counted only a few times. The rearrangement links TRBV19 to TRBJ1-2; the D gene is possibly TRBD1 (6 bases). The germline gives CDR1 LNHDA, CDR2 SQIVND (reference sequence). Trimming shortened V by 7 bases and J by 10 bases, and 13 bases separated the two germline ends. The CDR3 has 11 residues. CDR3 sequence (DNA): TGTGCCAGTATGCTGGACAGCACCTACACCTTC. It translates to CASMLDSTYTF.

This clonotype was seen a handful of times. This sequence joins TRBV7-6 and TRBJ1-1, with D maybe TRBD1 (5 bases). Per germline, CDR1 SGHVS and CDR2 FNYEAQ. The V end lost 5 bases, the J end lost 0 bases, and 19 bases lay between the germline ends. This CDR3 is 17 amino acids long. This chain's CDR3 is CASSTPPQGLVNTEAFF. DNA for the CDR3: TGTGCCAGCAGCACCCCCCCGCAGGGATTGGTGAACACTGAAGCTTTCTTT.

This clonotype was seen ten or more times. This sequence joins TRBV20-1 and TRBJ2-7, with TRBD2 matching over 8 bases. Germline V lookup: CDR1 DFQATT, CDR2 SNEGSKA (reference sequence). Trimming removed 0 bases from V and 1 base from J; junction bases left unmatched: 8. This CDR3 has 16 amino acids. The CDR3 region has the DNA TGCAGTGCTAGAGACCTAACTAGCGGTTTATCCTACGAGCAGTACTTC. This encodes CSARDLTSGLSYEQYF.

The rearrangement uses TRBV20-1 and TRBJ2-7, with D possibly TRBD2 on 6 matching bases. Germline CDR1 DFQATT, CDR2 SNEGSKA (reference sequence). The CDR3 runs to 14 residues. The V end was cut by 5 bases, the J end by 0 bases, with 14 bases between. The CDR3 loop reads CSAFRDSLSYEQYF. The CDR3, as DNA: TGCAGTGCTTTCCGGGACTCCCTCTCCTACGAGCAGTACTTC.

The V gene is TRBV18, the J gene TRBJ1-1; no reliable D call. The germline CDR1 and CDR2 sequences are KGHSH and LQKENI. CDR3 size: 13 residues. Trimming took off 3 bases at V and 7 bases at J, with 12 bases between the two ends. DNA of the CDR3: TGTGCCAGCTCACCTAACACTGACGGTGAAGCTTTCTTT. Residues: CASSPNTDGEAFF.

This clonotype was seen repeatedly, ten times or more. The chain is built from TRBV7-2 and TRBJ2-1; a possible D gene is TRBD1 (6 bases). Trimming shortened V by 5 bases and J by 0 bases, and 11 bases separated the two germline ends. CDR1 is SGHTA, CDR2 FQGNSA, per germline. The CDR3 totals 15 residues. CDR3 DNA: TGTGCCAGCAGCCTTACAGGGATCTCCTACAATGAGCAGTTCTTC. Translation: CASSLTGISYNEQFF. The complete variable domain, with remaining parts taken from reference TRBV7-2 and TRBJ2-1, reads GAGVSQSPSNKVTEKGKDVELRCDPISGHTALYWYRQSLGQGLEFLIYFQGNSAPDKSGLPSDRFSAERTGGSVSTLTIQRTQQEDSAVYLCASSLTGISYNEQFFGPGTRLTVL.

A few counts support this clonotype. The gene calls are TRBV25-1 and TRBJ2-1; D is perhaps TRBD1 (6 bases). CDR3 length equals 14 residues. CDR1 is MGHDK and CDR2 is SYGVNS in the germline V gene. Trimming left V 5 bases short and J 5 bases short, with 13 bases between. CDR3 residues: CASSLTGEHNEQFF. The CDR3 DNA reads as TGTGCCAGCAGTCTGACAGGAGAACACAATGAGCAGTTCTTC.

This clonotype was seen at least ten times. The genes are TRBV3-1 and TRBJ1-5; no reliable D call. The V end lost 2 bases, the J end lost 6 bases, and 8 bases lay between the germline ends. The germline CDR1 and CDR2 sequences are LGHDT and YNNKEL (reference sequence). The CDR3 consists of 13 residues. CDR3 in amino acids: CASSQRLSQPQHF. CDR3 nucleotides: TGTGCCAGCAGCCAAAGGTTGTCTCAGCCCCAGCATTTT.

This clonotype appeared many times. This chain connects TRBV18 to TRBJ1-1; TRBD1 is a possible D gene (5 bases). Germline lookup yields CDR1 KGHSH and CDR2 LQKENI. V was trimmed by 2 bases and J by 0 bases, leaving 16 bases between them. The CDR3 has 17 residues. In DNA, the CDR3 is TGTGCCAGCTCACCAATCGGGGCAGGGATGGTGAACACTGAAGCTTTCTTT. Protein sequence: CASSPIGAGMVNTEAFF.

This clonotype was seen more than once but under ten times. The rearrangement links TRBV20-1 to TRBJ1-5; TRBD1 is a possible D gene (6 bases). CDR1 and CDR2 (germline): DFQATT, SNEGSKA (reference sequence). The CDR3 totals 13 residues. V was shortened by 5 bases and J by 3 bases, with 11 bases between the two germline ends. Here the CDR3 reads CSAGRGFNQPQHF. The DNA of the CDR3 is TGCAGTGCTGGTAGGGGGTTCAATCAGCCCCAGCATTTT.

There are many counts of this clonotype. The genes are TRBV7-2 and TRBJ1-1; TRBD1 aligns across 8 bases. CDR3 length: 16 residues. CDR1 and CDR2 from the germline V gene are SGHTA and FQGNSA. V lost 2 bases, J lost 5 bases, and 10 bases stayed unmatched. CDR3: CASSLRAGGAGTEAFF. CDR3 bases: TGTGCCAGCAGCTTAAGGGCAGGGGGCGCGGGGACTGAAGCTTTCTTT. Complete variable domain (other parts from reference TRBV7-2 and TRBJ1-1): GAGVSQSPSNKVTEKGKDVELRCDPISGHTALYWYRQSLGQGLEFLIYFQGNSAPDKSGLPSDRFSAERTGGSVSTLTIQRTQQEDSAVYLCASSLRAGGAGTEAFFGQGTRLTVV.

This clonotype was detected a few times. This rearrangement joins TRBV7-2 to TRBJ2-3; tentative D call: TRBD2 (5 bases). This CDR3 region has 18 residues. CDR1 is SGHTA, CDR2 FQGNSA, per germline. V lost 0 bases and J 0 bases, leaving 16 bases between the germline ends. This chain's CDR3 is CASSLAHAGIPSTDTQYF. CDR3 nucleotide sequence: TGTGCCAGCAGCTTAGCGCACGCCGGGATCCCTAGCACAGATACGCAGTATTTT.

The chain carries TRBV7-9 and TRBJ1-2; 8 bases are shared with TRBD1. The CDR3 has 14 amino acids. The J segment lost 6 bases and the V segment lost 1 base, leaving 4 bases of the junction unmatched. The germline V gene encodes CDR1 SEHNR and CDR2 FQNEAQ (reference sequence). The CDR3 DNA follows: TGTGCCAGCAGCTTAGTCCGGACAGGGAATGGCTACACCTTC. It yields the protein CASSLVRTGNGYTF.